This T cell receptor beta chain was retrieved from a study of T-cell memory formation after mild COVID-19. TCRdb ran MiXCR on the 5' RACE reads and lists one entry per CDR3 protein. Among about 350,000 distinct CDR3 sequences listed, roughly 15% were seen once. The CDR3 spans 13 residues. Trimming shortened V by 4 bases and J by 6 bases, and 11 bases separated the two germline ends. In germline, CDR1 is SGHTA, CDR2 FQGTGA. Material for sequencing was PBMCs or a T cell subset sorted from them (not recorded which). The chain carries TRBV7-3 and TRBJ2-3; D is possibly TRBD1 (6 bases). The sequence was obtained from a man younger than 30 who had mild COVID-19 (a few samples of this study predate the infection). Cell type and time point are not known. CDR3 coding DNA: TGTGCCAGCAGCTGGACAGCCGTGGATACGCAGTATTTT. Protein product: CASSWTAVDTQYF.